Listed below are T cell receptor beta chains from one sample, sequenced in a study of T cells in Graves' hyperthyroidism and ophthalmopathy. TCRdb re-derived calls from the multiplex PCR reads in MiXCR, one entry per CDR3 protein. Of hundreds of thousands of distinct CDR3 sequences in the sample, under 20% were seen once. Material: blood. The receptors shown here come from a woman aged 18-29 years with Graves' ophthalmopathy. CDR3s include the opening cysteine and the closing phenylalanine or tryptophan. The D gene is left open where the match is weak. Expanded clones are given a class, and other clones once, few, many or no size at all.

few	TRBV20-1	TRBJ2-3	TRBD2	CSAQKAGVTDTQYF	TGCAGTGCTCAAAAAGCGGGAGTTACAGATACGCAGTATTTT
.	TRBV6-1	TRBJ1-2	.	CASSEAGYGYTF	TGTGCCAGCAGTGAAGCGGGGTATGGCTACACCTTC
many	TRBV20-1	TRBJ2-5	.	CITEGSHQETQYF	TGCATCACGGAGGGGTCCCATCAAGAGACCCAGTACTTC
many	TRBV28	TRBJ2-7	TRBD1	CASRGTGGYEQYF	TGTGCCAGCAGGGGGACAGGGGGCTACGAGCAGTACTTC
few	TRBV29-1	TRBJ2-7	TRBD2	CSVESREGLYEQYF	TGCAGCGTTGAATCCCGGGAGGGCCTCTACGAGCAGTACTTC
many	TRBV6-1	TRBJ2-7	TRBD1	CASSHRGGSSYEQYF	TGTGCCAGCAGTCACAGGGGCGGGTCCTCCTACGAGCAGTACTTC
many	TRBV11-2	TRBJ2-3	.	CASSLWRGPTDTQYF	TGTGCCAGCAGCTTATGGAGGGGACCCACAGATACGCAGTATTTT
.	TRBV24-1	TRBJ2-3	TRBD2	CATSPAGGRYTDTQYF	TGTGCCACCAGTCCAGCGGGAGGCCGATACACAGATACGCAGTATTTT
many	TRBV6-2/TRBV6-3	TRBJ2-1	TRBD1	CASSLGQDYNEQFF	TGTGCCAGCAGTTTGGGACAGGATTACAATGAGCAGTTCTTC
many	TRBV7-3	TRBJ2-3	.	CASSLALSPDTQYF	TGTGCCAGCAGCTTAGCTCTCAGCCCAGATACGCAGTATTTT
few	TRBV9	TRBJ2-7	TRBD2	CASSVGGRAREQYF	TGTGCCAGCAGCGTAGGCGGGAGGGCTAGAGAGCAGTACTTC
few	TRBV5-6	TRBJ2-1	TRBD2	CASSWSGTSGHNEQFF	TGTGCCAGCAGCTGGAGTGGGACTAGCGGACACAATGAGCAGTTCTTC
few	TRBV7-2	TRBJ1-1	.	CASSLSAATREAFF	TGTGCCAGCAGCTTATCTGCGGCCACCCGAGAAGCTTTCTTT
many	TRBV2	TRBJ1-1	.	CASTEGTTAEAFF	TGTGCCAGCACTGAGGGGACAACAGCTGAAGCTTTCTTT
many	TRBV28	TRBJ1-2	.	CASSLPGTPYGYTF	TGTGCCAGCAGTTTGCCAGGGACCCCCTATGGCTACACCTTC
few	TRBV4-3	TRBJ2-3	TRBD2	CASSQANLAASTDTQYF	TGCGCCAGCAGCCAAGCGAATCTAGCGGCTAGCACAGATACGCAGTATTTT
few	TRBV2	TRBJ1-1	TRBD1	CASSGQGTNTEAFF	TGTGCCAGCAGTGGACAGGGGACGAACACTGAAGCTTTCTTT
many	TRBV2	TRBJ1-6	.	CASRADCCSYNSPLHF	TGTGCCAGCAGAGCGGACTGTTGCTCCTATAATTCACCCCTCCACTTT
many	TRBV3-1	TRBJ1-5	.	CASSQATNQPQHF	TGTGCCAGCAGCCAAGCCACCAATCAGCCCCAGCATTTT
.	TRBV14	TRBJ2-7	.	CASSQVAGSSYEQYF	TGTGCCAGCAGCCAAGTGGCGGGGTCTTCCTACGAGCAGTACTTC
many	TRBV28	TRBJ2-3	.	CASSPGAASTDTQYF	TGTGCCAGCAGTCCCGGCGCGGCTAGCACAGATACGCAGTATTTT
few	TRBV30	TRBJ1-5	.	CAWSPRPGAHQPQHF	TGTGCCTGGAGCCCTCGACCGGGAGCCCATCAGCCCCAGCATTTT
.	TRBV28	TRBJ1-2	TRBD1	CASSLGTGYGCTF	TGTGCCAGCAGCCTTGGGACAGGCTATGGCTGCACCTTC
many	TRBV27	TRBJ1-2	.	CASSPLPGEDKANYGYTF	TGTGCCAGCAGTCCCCTCCCCGGCGAGGATAAAGCTAACTATGGCTACACCTTC
many	TRBV7-9	TRBJ2-7	TRBD2	CASSWELAGAYEQYF	TGTGCCAGCAGCTGGGAACTAGCGGGAGCCTACGAGCAGTACTTC
many	TRBV2	TRBJ1-1	.	CASISRTEAFF	TGTGCCAGCATCTCGAGGACTGAAGCTTTCTTT
many	TRBV30	TRBJ2-7	TRBD2	CAWTVSGGYEQYF	TGTGCCTGGACGGTTAGCGGGGGCTACGAGCAGTACTTC
.	TRBV6-1	TRBJ2-3	TRBD2	CASRIAGASDTQYF	TGTGCCAGCAGGATAGCGGGAGCGTCAGATACGCAGTATTTT
.	TRBV6-1	TRBJ1-5	TRBD1	CASRRDRGGQPQHF	TGTGCCAGCAGACGAGACAGGGGCGGTCAGCCCCAGCATTTT
few	TRBV6-5	TRBJ1-1	.	CASSSQGAQAFF	TGTGCCAGCAGTTCTCAAGGGGCGCAGGCTTTCTTT
few	TRBV9	TRBJ2-3	TRBD2	CASSVETSGGAADTQYF	TGTGCCAGCAGCGTAGAAACTAGCGGGGGGGCAGCAGATACGCAGTATTTT
many	TRBV11-2	TRBJ1-1	.	CASRDPGDTEAFF	TGTGCCAGCAGAGACCCTGGGGACACTGAAGCTTTCTTT
.	TRBV3-1	TRBJ2-6	.	CASSRGGRAYSGANVLTF	TGTGCCAGCAGCAGGGGGGGCAGGGCCTACTCTGGGGCCAACGTCCTGACTTTC
many	TRBV4-1	TRBJ2-3	.	CASSDTAWGGGTDTQYF	TGCGCCAGCAGCGACACTGCCTGGGGGGGCGGCACAGATACGCAGTATTTT
.	TRBV28	TRBJ2-5	.	CASSQGSRETQYF	TGTGCCAGCAGTCAGGGATCTCGGGAGACCCAGTACTTC
.	TRBV16	TRBJ1-1	.	CASSQSRGVDTEAFF	TGTGCCAGCAGCCAATCAAGAGGGGTTGACACTGAAGCTTTCTTT
few	TRBV20-1	TRBJ1-1	TRBD1	CSAHTGGAFF	TGCAGTGCTCATACAGGGGGAGCTTTCTTT
.	TRBV29-1	TRBJ1-5	.	CSVEKVPGQPQHF	TGCAGCGTTGAGAAGGTTCCAGGTCAGCCCCAGCATTTT
many	TRBV27	TRBJ2-3	.	CASISEPGLTDTQYF	TGTGCCAGCATCTCCGAGCCAGGGCTCACAGATACGCAGTATTTT
many	TRBV5-1	TRBJ1-5	.	CASSVDGSNQPQHF	TGCGCCAGCAGCGTGGACGGCTCCAATCAGCCCCAGCATTTT
.	TRBV9	TRBJ2-1	TRBD1	CASSQTGGGYNEQFF	TGTGCCAGCAGCCAGACAGGGGGGGGCTACAATGAGCAGTTCTTC
many	TRBV5-8	TRBJ2-2	TRBD2	CASSSPGLANTGELFF	TGTGCCAGCAGCAGTCCGGGACTAGCGAATACCGGGGAGCTGTTTTTT